This TCR beta chain was profiled in a study of CD8+ T cells in alopecia areata. Findings and limits, study-wide: Scalp samples also contribute reads from the resident alphabeta T cells found in normal skin.

Extraction and reverse transcription of RNA yielded cDNA as the sequencing template. Using immunoSEQ multiplex PCR, the repertoire was profiled, and TCRdb retains in-frame clones only, with some absent. The sample holds hundreds of thousands of clones, 67% seen once. Germline V CDR1 and CDR2: MNHEY, SMNVEV (reference sequence). The V end lost 2 bases, the J end lost 9 bases, and 12 bases lay between the germline ends. This CDR3 is built from 13 residues. Concerning this clone itself: The antigen is not known.

Both peripheral blood and punch biopsies of lesional scalp skin were obtained from patients who had alopecia areata. The receptor was isolated from a human donor with alopecia areata. The rearrangement uses TRBV27 and TRBJ2-3; no clear D. This specimen was CD4+ T cells sorted from blood, taken at week 0. The CDR3 region is CASSLAAVGTQYF. The CDR3 bases are TGTGCCAGCAGTTTAGCAGCTGTTGGCACGCAGTATTTT.